One sample yielded the 5 T cell receptor beta chains listed below, sequenced in a study of a mutant IDH1 vaccine in newly diagnosed glioma. The time point here: week 5, during vaccination. Each dose delivered 300 ug of mutant IDH1 20-mer peptide subcutaneously with imiquimod. Clones were sequenced by immunoSEQ multiplex PCR, and TCRdb holds only the in-frame ones, with some missing. The data show about 50,000 clones, about 81% seen once. No antigen has been identified for these receptors. The source material was PBMCs, sampled from a glioma patient whose treatment included an IDH1 peptide vaccine. These receptors came from a woman in her fifties or sixties with glioma.

The chain uses TRBV5-6 and TRBJ2-6; no reliable D call. The CDR3 is 14 amino acids. From germline, CDR1 is SGHDT and CDR2 YYEEEE. V gave up 3 bases and J gave up 2 bases, with 6 bases separating them. The CDR3, as DNA: TGTGCCAGCAGCTCGGGCGCTGGGGCCAACGTCCTGACTTTC. Its translation is CASSSGAGANVLTF.

The chain recombines TRBV9 with TRBJ1-5; D ambiguous. This CDR3 region has 13 residues. The V gene lost 1 base and the J gene lost 2 bases, with 4 bases spanning the gap. Germline V gene sequence: CDR1 SGDLS, CDR2 YYNGEE. The CDR3 coding sequence is TGTGCCAGCAGCGTACAGGGCAATCAGCCCCAGCATTTT. The encoded protein is CASSVQGNQPQHF.

The rearrangement joins TRBV19 to TRBJ1-5; 7 positions match TRBD1. CDR3 size: 15 residues. The V gene end was trimmed by 2 bases and the J gene end by 0 bases; junction bases not matched to a gene: 1. Germline V gene sequence: CDR1 LNHDA, CDR2 SQIVND (reference sequence). This CDR3 is CASSIWDSSNQPQHF. For the CDR3, the DNA is TGTGCCAGTAGTATATGGGACAGTAGCAATCAGCCCCAGCATTTT.

The rearrangement uses TRBV4-2 and TRBJ2-1; D might be TRBD2 (6 bases). There are 15 residues in the CDR3. The germline V and J ends were trimmed by 4 bases and 5 bases, with 15 bases remaining between them. Germline values: CDR1 LGHNA, CDR2 YNFKEQ. The CDR3 loop reads CASSLSGWEDNEQFF. The CDR3 DNA reads TGTGCCAGCAGCCTAAGCGGGTGGGAGGACAATGAGCAGTTCTTC.

The chain employs TRBV7-2 and TRBJ2-3; 10 bases line up with TRBD2. Unmatched junction bases numbered 6, after V lost 2 bases and J lost 4 bases. The CDR3 is 16 amino acids. Per germline, CDR1 SGHTA and CDR2 FQGNSA. As DNA, the CDR3 is TGTGCCAGCAGCTTACGGCTAGCGGGGGATTCAGATACGCAGTATTTT. Translated: CASSLRLAGDSDTQYF.